Shown below are 26 T cell receptor beta chains from a single sample sequenced in a study of CD8+ T cells in alopecia areata (dated by TCRdb to the late 2010s). Preparation of the library involved the immunoSEQ multiplex PCR assay. For TCR sequencing, RNA was extracted from every sample and reverse transcribed into cDNA to serve as template. TCRdb holds this immuneACCESS table with in-frame rearrangements only. Some clones are missing; in checked studies, unresolved V genes explain under half, and the rest has no known cause. Here the sample has 150,000 to 200,000 clones; approximately 60% occur a single time. The ten largest account for approximately 4.8% of the sample. Sequencing was done on a sample of CD4+ T cells sorted from blood. The receptors originated from a human donor in good health.

CDR3 residues: CASSATGTSGRNEQFF. CDR3 bases: TGTGCCAGCAGCGCAACCGGGACTAGCGGTAGGAATGAGCAGTTCTTC. The chain has TRBV5-4 and TRBJ2-1; 11 bases are shared with TRBD2. The V gene end was trimmed by 4 bases and the J gene end by 7 bases; junction bases not matched to a gene: 10. The CDR3 extends over 16 amino acids. Germline lookup yields CDR1 SGHNT and CDR2 YYREEE (reference sequence).

The chain employs TRBV30 and TRBJ1-2; 7 bases are a match to TRBD1. J lost 1 base, V lost 5 bases, and 4 bases had no gene match. Per germline, CDR1 GTSNPN and CDR2 SVGIG (reference sequence). The CDR3 is 13 residues long. CDR3 sequence reads: CAWSTGLNYGYTF. The CDR3 nucleotides read TGTGCCTGGTCGACAGGGCTTAACTATGGCTACACCTTC.

This clone was seen just once. The V and J genes are TRBV9 and TRBJ2-1; 8 nucleotides match TRBD2. The CDR3 consists of 16 residues. CDR1 and CDR2 (germline): SGDLS, YYNGEE. The trim removed 0 bases at V and 12 bases at J, leaving 14 bases unmatched. CDR3 coding DNA: TGTGCCAGCAGCGTAGGCGGGACTAGTAGTTCGGGAGGGCAGTTCTTC. Amino acids: CASSVGGTSSSGGQFF.

This chain connects TRBV5-1 to TRBJ2-2; perhaps TRBD1 as D (5 bases). The CDR3 has 16 amino acids. The germline CDR1 and CDR2 sequences are SGHRS and YFSETQ. V dropped 7 bases and J dropped 6 bases, with 22 bases sitting between them. The CDR3 DNA sequence: TGCGCCAGCTCAGGGTCGGCGATCGTAGACGCCGGGGAGCTGTTTTTT. This gives the protein CASSGSAIVDAGELFF. The full variable domain, in which reference TRBV5-1 and TRBJ2-2 provide the parts outside the CDR3, is KAGVTQTPRYLIKTRGQQVTLSCSPISGHRSVSWYQQTPGQGLQFLFEYFSETQRNKGNFPGRFSGRQFSNSRSEMNVSTLELGDSALYLCASSGSAIVDAGELFFGEGSRLTVL.

This clone was detected a few times. This rearrangement joins TRBV7-2 to TRBJ2-2; D is uncertain. V lost 3 bases, J lost 0 bases, and 5 bases lay in between. The germline V gene has CDR1 SGHTA and CDR2 FQGNSA. CDR3 length: 14 residues. The CDR3 protein is CASSLGTNTGELFF. CDR3 DNA sequence: TGTGCCAGCAGCTTGGGGACGAACACCGGGGAGCTGTTTTTT.

The rearrangement joins TRBV7-9 to TRBJ2-2; 7 nucleotides match TRBD2. The germline V gene has CDR1 SEHNR and CDR2 FQNEAQ (reference sequence). V lost 5 bases, J lost 5 bases, and 14 bases stayed unmatched. The CDR3 is 17 amino acids. The CDR3 sequence is CASSPSPGKRGTGELFF. The CDR3 nucleotides read TGTGCCAGCAGCCCCAGTCCCGGCAAGCGGGGTACCGGGGAGCTGTTTTTT.

The gene calls are TRBV27 and TRBJ2-7; D is possibly TRBD1 (6 bases). Germline loops: CDR1 MNHEY, CDR2 SMNVEV (reference sequence). This CDR3 is 14 amino acids long. Deletions cut 2 bases from V and 2 bases from J, with 10 bases between. The CDR3 here is CASSLRGYPYEQYF. The CDR3 bases are TGTGCCAGCAGTTTAAGGGGGTACCCCTACGAGCAGTACTTC.

This chain uses TRBV29-1 with TRBJ2-1; 8 nucleotides align to TRBD1. CDR1 is SQVTM and CDR2 is ANQGSEA in the germline V gene. CDR3 size: 13 residues. Losses at the gene ends were 5 bases for V and 9 bases for J; bases not matched to a gene: 9. The CDR3 region is CSVRSPGGGEQFF. CDR3 DNA: TGCAGCGTTAGATCCCCAGGGGGCGGTGAGCAGTTCTTC.

The rearrangement joins TRBV7-3 to TRBJ2-1; TRBD1 matches 8 bases. Germline loops: CDR1 SGHTA, CDR2 FQGTGA. V was clipped by 5 bases and J by 2 bases; unmatched bases: 2. CDR3 length equals 14 residues. The CDR3 is CASSTGGPYNEQFF. As DNA, the CDR3 is TGTGCCAGCAGCACAGGGGGTCCCTACAATGAGCAGTTCTTC.

The V call is TRBV6-1, the J call TRBJ1-5; D is ambiguous. Trimming took 3 bases from V and 4 from J, leaving 7 bases between them. Germline assignment: CDR1 MNHNS and CDR2 SASEGT. CDR3 length equals 13 residues. The DNA for the CDR3 is TGTGCCAGCAGTGATCAGAGGAATCAGCCCCAGCATTTT. It yields the protein CASSDQRNQPQHF.

The rearrangement joins TRBV5-1 to TRBJ2-3, with D unclear. V gave up 4 bases and J gave up 8 bases, with 17 bases separating them. Germline CDR1 reads SGHRS; CDR2 reads YFSETQ. This CDR3 has 14 amino acids. CDR3: CASSRESVGGTQYF. In nucleotides, the CDR3 is TGCGCCAGCAGCAGGGAATCGGTTGGCGGTACGCAGTATTTT.

This clone has at least ten counts. The chain employs TRBV4-1 and TRBJ2-3; D not certain. V lost 2 bases and J lost 2, with 8 bases in between. This CDR3 has 14 amino acids. CDR1 is MGHRA, CDR2 YSYEKL, per germline. This CDR3 reads CASSQKLDTDTQYF. The DNA for the CDR3 is TGCGCCAGCAGCCAAAAGCTAGACACAGATACGCAGTATTTT.

The chain joins TRBV5-1 to TRBJ2-7; D is possibly TRBD2 (7 bases). CDR3 size: 13 residues. V shed 2 bases and J shed 6 bases, with 12 bases lying between them. Per germline, CDR1 SGHRS and CDR2 YFSETQ. The DNA for the CDR3 is TGCGCCAGCAGCTTTGCGGGGGCTAGCGAGCAGTACTTC. Residues: CASSFAGASEQYF.

This clone occurred a few times. The chain is built from TRBV9 and TRBJ2-1, with D possibly called TRBD1 or TRBD2 (6 bases each). Trimming cost V 0 bases and J 9 bases, with 13 bases left between them. Germline-derived CDR1 and CDR2 are SGDLS and YYNGEE. The CDR3 consists of 14 residues. The CDR3, as DNA: TGTGCCAGCAGCGTAGGGGGGGCATACTCTGAGCAGTTCTTC. Residues: CASSVGGAYSEQFF.

The J gene is TRBJ2-5, the V gene TRBV18; 10 bases are a match to TRBD1. Per the germline V gene, CDR1 is KGHSH and CDR2 is LQKENI. The CDR3 sequence is 15 residues long. V shed 1 base and J 2 bases; nucleotides not matched to a gene: 1. CDR3 DNA: TGTGCCAGCTCACCACTGGGACAGGGGCAAGAGACCCAGTACTTC. It yields the protein CASSPLGQGQETQYF.

The rearrangement links TRBV6-5 to TRBJ2-2, with D uncertain. The CDR3 consists of 14 residues. Trimming cost V 3 bases and J 1 base, with 6 bases left between them. Germline lookup yields CDR1 MNHEY and CDR2 SVGAGI. CDR3 nucleotides: TGTGCCAGCAGTTATTACAGGAACACCGGGGAGCTGTTTTTT. Protein product: CASSYYRNTGELFF.

This clone was counted a few times. The chain joins TRBV6-1 to TRBJ1-5, with 11 bases that match TRBD1. The CDR3 has 14 residues. After removal of 10 bases from V and 6 bases from J, the junction contained 8 bases not matched to a gene. Germline CDR1 is MNHNS and CDR2 is SASEGT. In DNA, the CDR3 is TGTGCCACCGGGACAGGGGGAGTAGGTCAGCCCCAGCATTTT. This sequence encodes CATGTGGVGQPQHF.

For this clone: An end of the junction differs from the germline gene, which may be a read error. V is TRBV29-1 and J is TRBJ2-1, with 11 nucleotides matching TRBD2. CDR1 is SQVTM, CDR2 ANQGSEA, per germline. The CDR3 spans 12 residues. CDR3 nucleotide sequence: TGCAGCGGATCCGAAACTAGCGGGAGACTGGTCTTC. It specifies CSGSETSGRLVF.

J is TRBJ1-5 and V is TRBV28, with D tentatively TRBD1 (5 bases). This CDR3 is 15 amino acids long. The V gene's germline CDR1 is MDHEN and CDR2 SYDVKM. Trimming shortened V by 6 bases and J by 0 bases, and 12 bases separated the two germline ends. The CDR3, as DNA: TGTGCCAGCAGGCCGGGACGCCATAGCAATCAGCCCCAGCATTTT. Its translation is CASRPGRHSNQPQHF.

This clone has a handful of counts. The chain recombines TRBV29-1 with TRBJ2-5; D is ambiguous. Trimming removed 2 bases from V and 5 bases from J, with 12 bases in between. Germline loops: CDR1 SQVTM, CDR2 ANQGSEA. The length of the CDR3 is 13 residues. The CDR3 reads CSVEFVVGETQYF. Here the CDR3 DNA reads TGCAGCGTTGAATTTGTGGTGGGGGAGACCCAGTACTTC.

The chain carries TRBV6-5 and TRBJ1-1; D possibly corresponds to TRBD1 (6 bases). Germline V gene lookup returns CDR1 MNHEY and CDR2 SVGAGI. The CDR3 is 14 residues long. V lost 2 bases to trimming and J lost 1 base, with 8 bases between them. CDR3 DNA: TGTGCCAGCAGTTACGAGGGGGGGAACACTGAAGCTTTCTTT. This translates into CASSYEGGNTEAFF.

This clone has just a few counts. The chain links TRBV29-1 to TRBJ2-5; D is unclear. Between the trimmed V and J ends, which lost 7 bases and 0 bases, there was a span of 6 bases. The CDR3 has 11 residues. Germline-derived CDR1 and CDR2 are SQVTM and ANQGSEA. The CDR3 loop is CSGANQETQYF. Here the CDR3 DNA reads TGCAGCGGTGCAAACCAAGAGACCCAGTACTTC.

The chain is built from TRBV7-2 and TRBJ2-7, with TRBD2 identical over 13 bases. The CDR3 is made up of 15 amino acids. The trim removed 7 bases at V and 6 bases at J, leaving 9 bases unmatched. Germline V gene sequence: CDR1 SGHTA, CDR2 FQGNSA. The CDR3, as DNA: TGTGCCAGCACCCCCGGGACTAGCGGGATTGGCGAGCAGTACTTC. Translated: CASTPGTSGIGEQYF. The entire variable domain, with the rest obtained from reference TRBV7-2 and TRBJ2-7, is as follows: GAGVSQSPSNKVTEKGKDVELRCDPISGHTALYWYRQSLGQGLEFLIYFQGNSAPDKSGLPSDRFSAERTGGSVSTLTIQRTQQEDSAVYLCASTPGTSGIGEQYFGPGTRLTVT.

J is TRBJ2-1 and V is TRBV5-4, with 11 positions matching TRBD2. The CDR3 consists of 15 residues. V shed 2 bases, J shed 7 bases, and the junction held 5 bases outside the gene matches. Germline values: CDR1 SGHNT, CDR2 YYREEE (reference sequence). The CDR3 DNA reads as TGTGCCAGCAGCTTTCGACTAGCGGGGAATAATGAGCAGTTCTTC. Residues: CASSFRLAGNNEQFF.

In its sample, this clone was seen once. The CDR3 bases are TGCAGCGCAAGCAGAGTGCCCTACAATGAGCAGTTCTTC. Its protein is CSASRVPYNEQFF. This sequence joins TRBV29-1 and TRBJ2-1; D is unclear. Germline V gives CDR1 SQVTM, CDR2 ANQGSEA. This CDR3 contains 13 residues. The ends were cut back, 7 bases at V and 2 bases at J, with 12 bases in the middle.

The rearrangement links TRBV27 to TRBJ1-2; D remains ambiguous. Germline CDR1 MNHEY, CDR2 SMNVEV (reference sequence). V was shortened by 2 bases and J by 7 bases, with 20 bases between the two germline ends. The length of the CDR3 is 16 residues. In nucleotides, the CDR3 is TGTGCCAGCAGTTTACACTCCGCGGGTTATCGCTTTGGCTACACCTTC. Amino acids: CASSLHSAGYRFGYTF.